The 23 T cell receptor beta chains presented below share a single source sample, sequenced in a study of T cell responses to AZD1222 COVID-19 vaccine. The table came from immunoSEQ multiplex PCR; TCRdb's copy has only in-frame clones and leaves some out. The sample contains about 93,000 clones, around nine tenths of which appear only once. Sample: peripheral blood, taken on day 0 of AZD1222 vaccination. The receptors were sampled from an adult in good health.

The V call is TRBV2, the J call TRBJ1-1; 11 nucleotides align to TRBD1. Germline V gene data show CDR1 as SNHLY and CDR2 as FYNNEI. There are 14 residues in the CDR3. J gave up 4 bases and V 7 bases, and 5 bases lay outside the gene matches. CDR3 nucleotide sequence: TGTGCCAGCAAGGGACAGGGGGTGCGCACTGAAGCTTTCTTT. It is translated as CASKGQGVRTEAFF.

The rearrangement joins TRBV4-1 to TRBJ2-3; 12 bases align to TRBD2. The CDR3 runs 17 residues. With V trimmed by 2 bases and J by 0 bases, 3 bases remained unmatched. Looked up from germline, CDR1 is MGHRA and CDR2 is YSYEKL. Here the CDR3 reads CASSQLLAGGSTDTQYF. The DNA for the CDR3 is TGCGCCAGCAGCCAATTGCTAGCGGGAGGGAGCACAGATACGCAGTATTTT.

The rearrangement uses TRBV11-2 and TRBJ2-6; no firm D call. V dropped 1 base and J dropped 4 bases, with 17 bases sitting between them. CDR3 length equals 18 residues. Germline CDR1 and CDR2: SGHAT and FQNNGV. The CDR3 DNA reads TGTGCCAGCAGCTTAGGTGCAGGCCCCTTATCCGGGGCCAACGTCCTGACTTTC. Its translation is CASSLGAGPLSGANVLTF.

The J gene is TRBJ1-2, the V gene TRBV21-1; the table calls TRBD1, which could not be checked here. TRBV21-1 is a known pseudogene. The CDR3 runs 17 residues. The CDR3 sequence: CASSKDYQGIANYGYTF. As DNA, the CDR3 is TGTGCCAGCAGCAAAGATTACCAGGGGATAGCTAACTATGGCTACACCTTC.

This sequence joins TRBV5-1 and TRBJ2-1; 12 bases match TRBD1. Trimming took 2 bases from V and 6 from J; bases not matched to a gene: 3. Germline V lookup: CDR1 SGHRS, CDR2 YFSETQ. The CDR3 covers 15 residues. The CDR3 protein is CASSLTGQGANEQFF. The CDR3 coding sequence is TGCGCCAGCAGCTTAACGGGACAGGGGGCCAATGAGCAGTTCTTC.

The rearrangement uses TRBV29-1 and TRBJ1-3, with D unclear. The CDR3 consists of 12 residues. The V gene's germline CDR1 is SQVTM and CDR2 ANQGSEA. Deletions cut 4 bases from V and 4 bases from J, with 8 bases between. For the CDR3, the DNA is TGCAGCGTTGGGACCGACGGAAACACCATATATTTT. Protein product: CSVGTDGNTIYF.

This rearrangement joins TRBV2 to TRBJ2-1; TRBD1 agrees at 9 bases. V shed 5 bases, J shed 3 bases, and the junction held 5 bases outside the gene matches. Germline V lookup: CDR1 SNHLY, CDR2 FYNNEI. This CDR3 comprises 15 residues. CDR3 in DNA: TGTGCCAGCAGTTGGGAGGGACAGGGCTACAATGAGCAGTTCTTC. Protein sequence: CASSWEGQGYNEQFF.

As concerns this clone: This sample also contains other DNA sequences that code for the same CDR3. The chain joins TRBV9 to TRBJ2-5; D may match TRBD1 or TRBD2 (5 bases each). V was clipped by 0 bases and J by 2 bases, with 8 bases between them. Germline assignment: CDR1 SGDLS and CDR2 YYNGEE. There are 14 residues in the CDR3. The CDR3 DNA is TGTGCCAGCAGCGTAGGGGGGAGTCAAGAGACCCAGTACTTC. Translation gives CASSVGGSQETQYF.

The rearrangement links TRBV9 to TRBJ1-2, with a tentative D call TRBD1 (5 bases). The ends were cut back, 2 bases at V and 6 bases at J, with 20 bases in the middle. The CDR3 contains 16 residues. Per the germline V gene, CDR1 is SGDLS and CDR2 is YYNGEE. CDR3 in DNA: TGTGCCAGCAGCGTTTTCTCTAGCAGGGCGGACGATGGCTACACCTTC. Translated: CASSVFSSRADDGYTF.

V and J are TRBV7-2 and TRBJ1-2; no reliable D call. The V gene lost 3 bases and the J gene lost 5 bases, with 7 bases spanning the gap. The length of the CDR3 is 12 residues. Germline V gives CDR1 SGHTA, CDR2 FQGNSA. The CDR3 is CASSFDSYGYTF. The CDR3 DNA reads as TGTGCCAGCAGCTTCGATTCATATGGCTACACCTTC.

The chain combines TRBV7-9 with TRBJ2-5; the D is unclear. This CDR3 is 18 amino acids long. The germline V gene encodes CDR1 SEHNR and CDR2 FQNEAQ (reference sequence). The V gene lost 0 bases and the J gene lost 5 bases, with 22 bases spanning the gap. The CDR3 loop is CASSLAHTAQNPKETQYF. In DNA, the CDR3 is TGTGCCAGCAGCTTAGCGCATACAGCTCAAAATCCTAAGGAGACCCAGTACTTC.

The V call is TRBV29-1, the J call TRBJ1-3; 7 bases line up with TRBD1. Germline CDR1 reads SQVTM; CDR2 reads ANQGSEA. Losses at the gene ends were 1 base for V and 11 bases for J; bases not matched to a gene: 11. CDR3 size: 14 residues. CDR3 in DNA: TGCAGCGTTGAAGCGTCGGGACAGAACCGCCCCATATATTTT. Encoded protein: CSVEASGQNRPIYF.

The chain joins TRBV19 to TRBJ2-1; 10 nucleotides agree with TRBD2. With 1 base clipped from V and 7 bases from J, the junction kept 7 bases outside the gene matches. The CDR3 loop spans 16 amino acids. CDR1 is LNHDA, CDR2 SQIVND, per germline (reference sequence). CDR3 region: CASSIVASGSSNEQFF. The CDR3 bases are TGTGCCAGTAGTATAGTCGCTAGCGGGAGTTCAAATGAGCAGTTCTTC.

The genes are TRBV10-3 and TRBJ2-3; a possible D gene is TRBD2 (6 bases). Germline V gene sequence: CDR1 ENHRY, CDR2 SYGVKD. The CDR3 loop spans 12 amino acids. Trimming pared 11 bases from V and 0 bases from J, leaving 9 bases between. In DNA, the CDR3 is TGTGCCTTCGGGACTAGCACAGATACGCAGTATTTT. As protein: CAFGTSTDTQYF.

The rearrangement uses TRBV7-9 and TRBJ1-2; the D is unclear. V dropped 5 bases and J dropped 5 bases, with 27 bases sitting between them. Germline-derived CDR1 and CDR2 are SEHNR and FQNEAQ (reference sequence). The CDR3 is 18 amino acids. In DNA form, the CDR3 reads TGTGCCAGCAGCCCGGAGGACTTTTACGACCACCCCGATTATGGCTACACCTTC. Translated: CASSPEDFYDHPDYGYTF.

The rearrangement links TRBV24-1 to TRBJ1-5; D perhaps matches TRBD1 (5 bases). Germline V CDR1 and CDR2: KGHDR, SFDVKD. CDR3 length: 13 residues. The ends were cut back, 7 bases at V and 1 base at J, with 7 bases in the middle. As DNA, the CDR3 is TGTGCCACCAGAGGACAAAGCAATCAGCCCCAGCATTTT. Its translation is CATRGQSNQPQHF.

V gene TRBV9 combines with J gene TRBJ2-1, with 11 bases that match TRBD1. This CDR3 region has 16 residues. Germline CDR1 reads SGDLS; CDR2 reads YYNGEE. V lost 4 bases, J lost 0 bases, and 3 bases stayed unmatched. In nucleotides, the CDR3 is TGTGCCAGCAGCTATGGGACAGGGGGCTCCTACAATGAGCAGTTCTTC. Translated, it gives CASSYGTGGSYNEQFF. The full variable domain, completed using reference TRBV9 and TRBJ2-1, is DSGVTQTPKHLITATGQRVTLRCSPRSGDLSVYWYQQSLDQGLQFLIQYYNGEERAKGNILERFSAQQFPDLHSELNLSSLELGDSALYFCASSYGTGGSYNEQFFGPGTRLTVL.

This chain uses TRBV12-3 or TRBV12-4 with TRBJ2-7; D is undetermined. V was shortened by 2 bases and J by 4 bases, with 6 bases between the two germline ends. CDR3 length: 12 amino acids. The CDR3 DNA reads as TGTGCCAGCAGTTTAACACCATACGAGCAGTACTTC. This translates into CASSLTPYEQYF.

CDR3 coding DNA: TGTGCCAGCAGCTTACGAGGCCGCGGACGGGACCTCCAAGAGACCCAGTACTTC. Translated, it gives CASSLRGRGRDLQETQYF. V usage is TRBV11-2 and J usage is TRBJ2-5; D tentatively fits TRBD1 or TRBD2 (5 bases each). Germline assignment: CDR1 SGHAT and CDR2 FQNNGV. V lost 2 bases and J lost 1, with 20 bases in between. The CDR3 is made up of 18 amino acids.

This rearrangement joins TRBV4-2 to TRBJ1-6; no firm D call. Deletions cut 0 bases from V and 9 bases from J, with 9 bases between. CDR1 and CDR2 from the germline V gene are LGHNA and YNFKEQ. The CDR3 length is 14 residues. In DNA, the CDR3 is TGTGCCAGCAGCCAAGATGGGAGGTTTTCACCCCTCCACTTT. Amino acid sequence: CASSQDGRFSPLHF.

This clone appeared a single time. The rearrangement links TRBV2 to TRBJ1-5, with D unclear. V was clipped by 4 bases and J by 2 bases, with 12 bases between them. Per the germline V gene, CDR1 is SNHLY and CDR2 is FYNNEI. The CDR3 runs 15 residues. CDR3 protein: CASSVTGWGNQPQHF. For the CDR3, the DNA is TGTGCCAGCAGTGTTACGGGATGGGGCAATCAGCCCCAGCATTTT.

The chain couples TRBV5-1 to TRBJ1-5; D is possibly TRBD1 (5 bases). From germline, CDR1 is SGHRS and CDR2 YFSETQ. V was shortened by 0 bases and J by 0 bases, with 10 bases between the two germline ends. The CDR3 contains 16 residues. CDR3 region: CASSLGGPNSNQPQHF. The CDR3 DNA reads as TGCGCCAGCAGCTTGGGGGGACCGAATAGCAATCAGCCCCAGCATTTT.

The V gene is TRBV6-5, the J gene TRBJ1-2; no clear D. V was shortened by 3 bases and J by 6 bases, with 14 bases between the two germline ends. This CDR3 is built from 14 residues. CDR1 and CDR2 from the germline V gene are MNHEY and SVGAGI. CDR3 amino acids: CASSYILGLDGYTF. CDR3 bases: TGTGCCAGCAGTTATATCTTAGGGCTGGATGGCTACACCTTC.